A single sample gave rise to the 27 T cell receptor beta chains below, sequenced in a study of T cell responses to AZD1222 COVID-19 vaccine. This table comes from immunoSEQ multiplex PCR, and its TCRdb copy is limited to in-frame clones, with some not included. The repertoire holds some 120,000 clones, with 88% as singletons. The sequencing used peripheral blood, collected on day 0 of MenACWY control vaccination. These receptors were obtained from an adult in good health.

The chain couples TRBV29-1 to TRBJ1-6; D is unresolved. Germline V gene lookup returns CDR1 SQVTM and CDR2 ANQGSEA. The CDR3 runs 13 residues. The V gene lost 4 bases and the J gene lost 0 bases, with 4 bases spanning the gap. CDR3 in amino acids: CSVASSYNSPLHF. CDR3 nucleotides: TGCAGCGTTGCTAGCTCCTATAATTCACCCCTCCACTTT.

In this sample, this clone turned up once. The V and J genes are TRBV6-5 and TRBJ1-2, with TRBD1 identical over 7 bases. CDR3 length: 13 residues. Germline CDR1 MNHEY, CDR2 SVGAGI. Germline trimming cut 0 bases from V and 8 bases from J; bases unmatched to any gene: 3. In DNA, the CDR3 is TGTGCCAGCAGTTACTCCAGGGGACAGGGCTACACCTTC. The encoded protein is CASSYSRGQGYTF.

The V call is TRBV24-1, the J call TRBJ2-2; 9 bases are a match to TRBD2. This CDR3 region has 15 residues. The junction had 5 bases not matched to a gene; V was cut back by 8 bases and J by 2 bases. The germline gives CDR1 KGHDR, CDR2 SFDVKD. The CDR3 bases are TGTGCCACCACCTCTAGCGGGACCAACACCGGGGAGCTGTTTTTT. Translation: CATTSSGTNTGELFF.

This chain links TRBV7-9 with TRBJ1-5; D is uncertain. Germline-derived CDR1 and CDR2 are SEHNR and FQNEAQ (reference sequence). CDR3 length: 13 residues. Trimming took 5 bases from V and 5 from J, leaving 10 bases between them. DNA of the CDR3: TGTGCCAGCAGCCTCGCAACAGATCAGCCCCAGCATTTT. As protein: CASSLATDQPQHF.

The rearrangement joins TRBV7-8 to TRBJ1-2; D is uncertain. V was shortened by 5 bases and J by 0 bases, with 19 bases between the two germline ends. The CDR3 consists of 17 residues. Germline lookup yields CDR1 SGHVS and CDR2 FQNEAQ. The CDR3 sequence is CASSPVRYSTSNYGYTF. The DNA of the CDR3 is TGTGCCAGCAGCCCTGTCCGGTACTCTACCTCTAACTATGGCTACACCTTC.

This chain uses TRBV6-5 with TRBJ1-5; TRBD1 agrees at 9 bases. The CDR3 consists of 16 residues. CDR1 and CDR2 from the germline V gene are MNHEY and SVGAGI. The V gene end was trimmed by 4 bases and the J gene end by 1 base; junction bases not matched to a gene: 5. CDR3 coding DNA: TGTGCCAGCAGTTTAGCAGGACAGGGGAGCAATCAGCCCCAGCATTTT. Protein sequence: CASSLAGQGSNQPQHF.

The CDR3 coding sequence is TGTGCCAGCACCCCCTCTAGCTTTCGGAACTATGGCTACACCTTC. Its protein product is CASTPSSFRNYGYTF. The chain uses TRBV28 and TRBJ1-2; D is uncertain. The CDR3 has 15 amino acids. V was trimmed by 7 bases and J by 2 bases, leaving 17 bases between them. The germline CDR1 and CDR2 sequences are MDHEN and SYDVKM.

The rearrangement joins TRBV10-2 to TRBJ1-1; D not certain. The CDR3 consists of 14 residues. Germline-derived CDR1 and CDR2 are WSHSY and SAAADI. Trimming cost V 7 bases and J 4 bases, with 16 bases left between them. The CDR3 DNA reads as TGCGCCAGCAACGAACGGGGTCGGGGCACTGAAGCTTTCTTT. Its translation is CASNERGRGTEAFF.

The J gene is TRBJ1-2, the V gene TRBV27; 7 bases align to TRBD1. CDR1 is MNHEY, CDR2 SMNVEV, per germline (reference sequence). The CDR3 sequence is 13 residues long. After removal of 8 bases from V and 5 bases from J, the junction contained 8 bases not matched to a gene. CDR3: CASARDRVYGYTF. CDR3 sequence (DNA): TGTGCCAGCGCACGAGACAGGGTATATGGCTACACCTTC.

The chain is built from TRBV9 and TRBJ1-3; D not resolved. Per germline, CDR1 SGDLS and CDR2 YYNGEE. The V end was cut by 5 bases, the J end by 0 bases, with 9 bases between. This CDR3 contains 14 residues. The CDR3: CASSSDPSGNTIYF. DNA of the CDR3: TGTGCCAGCAGTAGCGACCCCTCTGGAAACACCATATATTTT.

The count of this clone is one. The genes are TRBV5-4 and TRBJ2-5, with TRBD1 identical over 7 bases. The CDR3 has 15 amino acids. Trimming at V came to 1 base and at J to 2 bases, leaving 5 bases not matched to a gene. From germline, CDR1 is SGHNT and CDR2 YYREEE (reference sequence). The DNA of the CDR3 is TGTGCCAGCAGCTTGACGCACAGGGGACAAGAGACCCAGTACTTC. Protein sequence: CASSLTHRGQETQYF.

This chain links TRBV30 with TRBJ2-7, with a possible D match to TRBD1 (6 bases). CDR1 is GTSNPN, CDR2 SVGIG, per germline (reference sequence). CDR3 length: 12 residues. Trimming removed 5 bases from V and 4 bases from J, with 12 bases in between. The CDR3 here is CAWSDRDYEQYF. CDR3 DNA sequence: TGTGCCTGGTCGGACAGAGATTACGAGCAGTACTTC.

This chain joins TRBV20-1 and TRBJ2-7; possible D gene TRBD2, 5 bases. V was shortened by 5 bases and J by 6 bases, with 11 bases between the two germline ends. This CDR3 comprises 11 residues. CDR1 is DFQATT, CDR2 SNEGSKA, per germline (reference sequence). CDR3 amino acids: CSAVLVTEQYF. The CDR3 DNA reads TGCAGTGCTGTACTAGTAACCGAGCAGTACTTC.

Only a few counts were recorded for this clone. The genes are TRBV6-5 and TRBJ2-7; the match to TRBD2 covers 12 bases. The trim removed 6 bases at V and 2 bases at J, leaving 5 bases unmatched. The CDR3 runs to 15 residues. CDR1 is MNHEY, CDR2 SVGAGI, per germline. CDR3: CASSRGTSGPYEQYF. DNA of the CDR3: TGTGCCAGCAGCAGAGGGACTAGCGGGCCCTACGAGCAGTACTTC.

This clone was counted a few times. The chain carries TRBV6-5 and TRBJ1-5; TRBD1 agrees at 8 bases. CDR3 length: 14 residues. Trimming at V came to 6 bases and at J to 7 bases, leaving 8 bases not matched to a gene. From germline, CDR1 is MNHEY and CDR2 SVGAGI. CDR3 amino acids: CASSYRGGRQPQHF. The DNA for the CDR3 is TGTGCCAGCAGCTACAGGGGGGGAAGACAGCCCCAGCATTTT.

CDR3 region: CASSVRTGVKETQYF. In nucleotides, the CDR3 is TGTGCCAGCAGCGTGAGGACAGGGGTAAAAGAGACCCAGTACTTC. The chain uses TRBV9 and TRBJ2-5, with 9 positions matching TRBD1. CDR1 SGDLS and CDR2 YYNGEE come from the germline V gene. CDR3 length: 15 amino acids. Trimming removed 2 bases from V and 3 bases from J; junction bases left unmatched: 5.

The V gene is TRBV29-1, the J gene TRBJ2-1, with 7 nucleotides matching TRBD2. Germline-derived CDR1 and CDR2 are SQVTM and ANQGSEA. J lost 10 bases, V lost 3 bases, and 9 bases had no gene match. The CDR3 is 13 amino acids. The CDR3 DNA follows: TGCAGCGTTGAGGGCGGACTAGTTTGGGAGCAGTTCTTC. Translation: CSVEGGLVWEQFF.

The chain combines TRBV27 with TRBJ1-1, with 9 bases that match TRBD1. V lost 5 bases, J lost 5 bases, and 9 bases stayed unmatched. Germline V gives CDR1 MNHEY, CDR2 SMNVEV (reference sequence). The CDR3 is made up of 15 amino acids. The CDR3 sequence is CASSGGQGRRTEAFF. As DNA, the CDR3 is TGTGCCAGCAGTGGGGGACAGGGTCGGCGTACTGAAGCTTTCTTT.

The rearrangement joins TRBV30 to TRBJ2-2; either TRBD1 or TRBD2 may fit D (6 bases each). Germline V gene data show CDR1 as GTSNPN and CDR2 as SVGIG (reference sequence). Trimming left V 2 bases short and J 1 base short, with 11 bases between. There are 15 residues in the CDR3. CDR3 residues: CAWSIGGVNTGELFF. CDR3 coding DNA: TGTGCCTGGAGTATCGGGGGCGTGAACACCGGGGAGCTGTTTTTT.

This clone came up a few times. The chain is built from TRBV24-1 and TRBJ1-2, with D perhaps TRBD1 (5 bases). Trimming took off 2 bases at V and 7 bases at J, with 13 bases between the two ends. The CDR3 loop spans 14 amino acids. The germline V gene encodes CDR1 KGHDR and CDR2 SFDVKD. The CDR3 nucleotides are TGTGCCACCAGTGATTCGGGGGGGTTTGGTGGCTACACCTTC. Translating it yields CATSDSGGFGGYTF.

The V gene is TRBV23-1, the J gene TRBJ2-5, with no clear D. TRBV23-1 is noted as an ORF with a role that remains uncertain. This CDR3 contains 15 residues. Trimming took 4 bases from V and 5 from J, leaving 17 bases between them. For the CDR3, the DNA is TGCGCCAGCAGTCCGAAAGGGTCATATAAGGAGACCCAGTACTTC. It encodes CASSPKGSYKETQYF.

V and J are TRBV5-1 and TRBJ2-1, with 12 bases lining up with TRBD2. The J segment lost 6 bases and the V segment lost 4 bases, leaving 2 bases of the junction unmatched. The CDR3 is 14 amino acids. CDR1 is SGHRS, CDR2 YFSETQ, per germline. The CDR3 sequence: CASSPGLAGNEQFF. The CDR3 DNA follows: TGCGCCAGCAGCCCGGGACTAGCGGGCAATGAGCAGTTCTTC.

The chain uses TRBV3-1 (or the pseudogene TRBV3-2) and TRBJ1-5; a possible D gene is TRBD1 (6 bases). The CDR3 covers 15 residues. V lost 0 bases to trimming and J lost 7 bases, with 13 bases between them. From germline, CDR1 is LGHDT and CDR2 YNNKEL (reference sequence). CDR3 DNA sequence: TGTGCCAGCAGCCAAGATCGGCAGGGACACCAGCCCCAGCATTTT. Translation gives CASSQDRQGHQPQHF.

The J gene is TRBJ1-1, the V gene TRBV2, with D uncertain. From germline, CDR1 is SNHLY and CDR2 FYNNEI. V was shortened by 7 bases and J by 0 bases, with 9 bases between the two germline ends. The CDR3 runs to 13 residues. The CDR3 sequence: CASIVQLNTEAFF. CDR3 nucleotides: TGTGCCAGCATTGTACAGTTGAACACTGAAGCTTTCTTT.

V and J are TRBV6-5 and TRBJ2-2, with D perhaps TRBD1 (6 bases). Germline-derived CDR1 and CDR2 are MNHEY and SVGAGI. Between the trimmed V and J ends, which lost 6 bases and 1 base, there was a span of 9 bases. The CDR3 covers 14 residues. The CDR3 reads CASRRGQNTGELFF. The CDR3 DNA is TGTGCCAGCAGACGGGGACAGAACACCGGGGAGCTGTTTTTT.

This chain links TRBV7-3 with TRBJ1-1, with a possible D match to TRBD1 (6 bases). The CDR3 covers 17 residues. Germline V gene lookup returns CDR1 SGHTA and CDR2 FQGTGA. V was pared by 2 bases and J by 1 base, with 17 bases between. CDR3 protein: CASSLFRAGASNTEAFF. CDR3 DNA sequence: TGTGCCAGCAGCTTATTTCGCGCGGGGGCCTCGAACACTGAAGCTTTCTTT.

The chain recombines TRBV5-1 with TRBJ2-2; D uncertain. This CDR3 is built from 13 residues. Trimming took off 4 bases at V and 6 bases at J, with 10 bases between the two ends. Germline V gene sequence: CDR1 SGHRS, CDR2 YFSETQ. This chain's CDR3 is CASSLLVPGELFF. In nucleotides, the CDR3 is TGCGCCAGCAGCCTCCTAGTGCCCGGGGAGCTGTTTTTT. Complete variable domain (other parts from reference TRBV5-1 and TRBJ2-2): KAGVTQTPRYLIKTRGQQVTLSCSPISGHRSVSWYQQTPGQGLQFLFEYFSETQRNKGNFPGRFSGRQFSNSRSEMNVSTLELGDSALYLCASSLLVPGELFFGEGSRLTVL.